The rows below give T cell receptor beta chains drawn from one sample of a study of a mutant IDH1 vaccine in newly diagnosed glioma. TCRdb keeps only in-frame clones here, not all; method: immunoSEQ multiplex PCR. Of around 54,000 clones detected, approximately 81% appear once; the ten largest clones hold around 21%. This material consisted of PBMCs, taken from a glioma patient treated with radiotherapy, temozolomide or both. The receptor source for this set is a man between 18 and 35 years old with glioma. Both conserved end residues are part of each CDR3. Fields, in order: V gene, clone size, J gene, D gene, CDR3 protein, CDR3 DNA. The D gene is left open where the match is weak. Size values are once, few and many counts, or a class for expanded clones, and some rows have none.

TRBV4-3	many	TRBJ2-5	TRBD2	CASSQDPGGQETQYF	TGCGCCAGCAGCCAAGATCCGGGGGGACAAGAGACCCAGTACTTC
TRBV2	-	TRBJ2-5	-	CASSVAATLETQYF	TGTGCCAGCAGTGTGGCAGCGACGCTGGAGACCCAGTACTTC
TRBV9	once	TRBJ2-3	-	CASSVEGLSTDTQYF	TGTGCCAGCAGCGTAGAAGGGCTTAGCACAGATACGCAGTATTTT
TRBV30	once	TRBJ1-2	-	CAYHPLGVYGYTF	TGTGCCTACCACCCCCTGGGAGTCTATGGCTACACCTTC
TRBV5-6	-	TRBJ1-4	-	CASSLSPRNEKLFF	TGTGCCAGCAGCCTGTCGCCCAGGAATGAAAAACTGTTTTTT
TRBV11-2	-	TRBJ2-3	-	CASSRTVTDTQYF	TGTGCCAGCAGCCGGACGGTCACAGATACGCAGTATTTT
TRBV7-9	-	TRBJ1-1	TRBD1	CASSRQGPNTEAFF	TGTGCCAGCAGCCGACAGGGCCCTAACACTGAAGCTTTCTTT
TRBV29-1	-	TRBJ1-2	TRBD1	CSVEGQADYGYTF	TGCAGCGTCGAAGGACAGGCCGACTATGGCTACACCTTC
TRBV29-1	few	TRBJ1-2	-	CSAGQSSGYTF	TGCAGCGCCGGACAGTCGAGTGGCTACACCTTC
TRBV25-1	-	TRBJ2-7	-	CASSDGDIYEQYF	TGTGCCAGCAGTGACGGGGACATCTACGAGCAGTACTTC
TRBV5-4	-	TRBJ2-1	TRBD2	CASSNPGTSGNLGGYNEQFF	TGTGCCAGCAGCAACCCCGGGACTAGCGGGAATTTGGGTGGTTACAATGAGCAGTTCTTC
TRBV27	once	TRBJ1-1	-	CASSLYGQRTEAFF	TGTGCCAGCAGTTTATACGGTCAAAGGACTGAAGCTTTCTTT
TRBV10-3	-	TRBJ1-2	-	CAIRGDGAPYGYTF	TGTGCCATCAGGGGGGACGGGGCCCCCTATGGCTACACCTTC
TRBV5-1	-	TRBJ1-4	-	CASTSGQLTNEKLFF	TGCGCCAGCACCTCGGGGCAGCTAACTAATGAAAAACTGTTTTTT
TRBV5-1	-	TRBJ2-3	-	CASSLTLARTDTQYF	TGCGCCAGCAGCTTGACGCTAGCGCGCACAGATACGCAGTATTTT
TRBV6-1	medium-sized	TRBJ1-5	TRBD1	CASTTGQGSPSPQHF	TGTGCCAGCACCACGGGACAGGGGAGTCCATCGCCCCAGCATTTT
TRBV4-2	-	TRBJ1-5	-	CASSQDARGHNQPQHF	TGTGCCAGCAGCCAAGATGCGAGGGGACACAATCAGCCCCAGCATTTT
TRBV11-2	-	TRBJ2-7	-	CASSLAKQGRYEQYF	TGTGCCAGCAGCTTAGCAAAACAGGGTCGGTACGAGCAGTACTTC
TRBV30	-	TRBJ1-1	TRBD1	CAWSAGTGGTEAFF	TGTGCCTGGAGTGCGGGGACAGGGGGGACTGAAGCTTTCTTT
TRBV19	-	TRBJ1-5	-	CASSPTEYSNQPQHF	TGTGCCAGTAGTCCAACAGAATATAGCAATCAGCCCCAGCATTTT
TRBV15	few	TRBJ2-1	TRBD2	CATTTGTSGSLVEFF	TGTGCCACCACCACCGGGACTAGCGGGAGTCTTGTTGAGTTCTTC
TRBV14	-	TRBJ2-6	-	CASSQVAGSGANVLTF	TGTGCCAGCAGCCAAGTCGCGGGCTCTGGGGCCAACGTCCTGACTTTC
TRBV18	-	TRBJ1-1	TRBD1	CASSPGSRGLTEAFF	TGTGCCAGCTCACCTGGTAGCAGGGGGCTTACTGAAGCTTTCTTT
TRBV4-2	once	TRBJ2-1	TRBD1	CASSLIGGTGIYNEQFF	TGTGCCAGCAGCCTCATTGGCGGGACAGGCATCTACAATGAGCAGTTCTTC
TRBV27	-	TRBJ2-7	TRBD1	CASKRDRYSWGQYF	TGTGCCAGCAAAAGGGACAGGTACTCTTGGGGGCAGTACTTC
TRBV30	-	TRBJ2-7	-	CAWSEGGGGHYEQYF	TGTGCCTGGAGTGAAGGGGGGGGCGGGCACTACGAGCAGTACTTC
TRBV4-3	-	TRBJ2-7	TRBD2	CASSFGLGNYEQYF	TGCGCCAGCAGCTTTGGACTAGGAAACTACGAGCAGTACTTC
TRBV7-9	-	TRBJ1-2	-	CASSFLAQTQGKDGYTF	TGTGCCAGCAGCTTTCTGGCCCAAACACAGGGAAAGGATGGCTACACCTTC
TRBV7-2	-	TRBJ2-5	TRBD2	CASSSPGAGGRKTQYF	TGTGCCAGCAGCTCCCCAGGAGCGGGGGGGCGAAAGACCCAGTACTTC
TRBV6-5	-	TRBJ1-5	TRBD1	CASSSLGQGQWQPQHF	TGTGCCAGCAGTTCCTTAGGACAGGGTCAATGGCAGCCCCAGCATTTT
TRBV6-1	-	TRBJ2-1	-	CASSESGGSYNEQFF	TGTGCCAGCAGTGAATCCGGGGGCTCCTACAATGAGCAGTTCTTC
TRBV6-5	-	TRBJ1-5	-	CASSYSLSNQPQHF	TGTGCCAGCAGTTACTCCTTGAGCAATCAGCCCCAGCATTTT
TRBV30	-	TRBJ2-5	-	CAWSQAWTDQETQYF	TGTGCCTGGAGCCAAGCGTGGACAGACCAAGAGACCCAGTACTTC
TRBV5-1	-	TRBJ2-3	-	CASSLEAGDTQYF	TGCGCCAGCAGCTTGGAAGCTGGAGATACGCAGTATTTT
TRBV30	-	TRBJ2-2	TRBD1	CAWRRGQGITGELFF	TGTGCCTGGAGGAGGGGACAGGGTATCACCGGGGAGCTGTTTTTT
TRBV18	-	TRBJ1-3	-	CASSPAGAGNTIYF	TGTGCCAGCTCACCCGCCGGTGCTGGAAACACCATATATTTT
TRBV27	medium-sized	TRBJ2-7	TRBD2	CASGSGLYEQYF	TGTGCCAGTGGTAGCGGGCTCTACGAGCAGTACTTC
TRBV4-1	-	TRBJ2-7	-	CASSQDKGSSYEQYF	TGCGCCAGCAGCCAAGATAAGGGCAGCTCCTACGAGCAGTACTTC
TRBV10-3	-	TRBJ2-1	TRBD2	CAISEPTSGLYNEQFF	TGTGCCATCAGTGAGCCGACTAGCGGTTTATACAATGAGCAGTTCTTC
TRBV19	-	TRBJ2-7	-	CASSTTGPYYEQYF	TGTGCCAGTAGTACGACCGGGCCGTACTACGAGCAGTACTTC
TRBV7-9	-	TRBJ1-2	-	CASSLDGGPRPYGYTF	TGTGCCAGCAGCTTAGATGGGGGGCCTCGCCCCTATGGCTACACCTTC
TRBV7-9	-	TRBJ1-2	TRBD1	CASRSTGNYGYTF	TGTGCCAGCAGATCGACAGGGAACTATGGCTACACCTTC
TRBV7-9	-	TRBJ1-2	-	CASSPDSRGDYGYTF	TGTGCCAGCAGCCCGGACAGTCGAGGGGACTATGGCTACACCTTC